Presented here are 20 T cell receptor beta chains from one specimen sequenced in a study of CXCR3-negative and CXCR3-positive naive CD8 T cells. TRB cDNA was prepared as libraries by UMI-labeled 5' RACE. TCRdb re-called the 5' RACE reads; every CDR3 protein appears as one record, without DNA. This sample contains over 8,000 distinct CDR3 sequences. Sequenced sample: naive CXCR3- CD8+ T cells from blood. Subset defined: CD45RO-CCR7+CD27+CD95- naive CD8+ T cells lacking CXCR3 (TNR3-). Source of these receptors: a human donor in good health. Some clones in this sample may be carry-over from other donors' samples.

The chain's CDR3 is CASRLTGGANFGNSPLHF. The chain recombines TRBV28 with TRBJ1-6; TCRdb selects TRBD1, and the lack of DNA leaves this call unchecked. From germline, CDR1 is MDHEN and CDR2 SYDVKM. The CDR3 contains 18 residues.

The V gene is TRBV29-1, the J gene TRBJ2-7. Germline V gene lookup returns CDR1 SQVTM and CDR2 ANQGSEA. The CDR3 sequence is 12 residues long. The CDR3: CSVTVSVHEQYF.

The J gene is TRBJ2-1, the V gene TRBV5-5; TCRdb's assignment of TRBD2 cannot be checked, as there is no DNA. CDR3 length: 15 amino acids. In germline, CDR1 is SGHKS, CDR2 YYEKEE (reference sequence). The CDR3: CASSLDGTTYNEQFF.

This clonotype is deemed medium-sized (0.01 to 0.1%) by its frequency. CDR3 protein: CATHASSAGATDTQYF. V usage is TRBV10-3 and J usage is TRBJ2-3; the D gene TCRdb calls, TRBD2, cannot be checked with no DNA. The CDR3 has 16 amino acids. The germline V gene encodes CDR1 ENHRY and CDR2 SYGVKD.

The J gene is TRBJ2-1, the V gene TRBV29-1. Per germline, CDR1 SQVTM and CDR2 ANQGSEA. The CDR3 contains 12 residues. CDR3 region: CSVHGPYNEQFF.

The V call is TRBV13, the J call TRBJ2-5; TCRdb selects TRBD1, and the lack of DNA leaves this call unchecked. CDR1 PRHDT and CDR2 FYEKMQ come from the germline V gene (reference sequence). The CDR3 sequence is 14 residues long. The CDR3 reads CASSLGRQWETQYF.

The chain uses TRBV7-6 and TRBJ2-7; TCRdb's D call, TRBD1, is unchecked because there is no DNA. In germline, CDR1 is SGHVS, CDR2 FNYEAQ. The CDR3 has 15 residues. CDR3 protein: CASSQGGGRAYEQYF.

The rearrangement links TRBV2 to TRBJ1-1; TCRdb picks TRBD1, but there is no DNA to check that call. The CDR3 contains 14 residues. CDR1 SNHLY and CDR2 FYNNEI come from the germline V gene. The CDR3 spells CATGTGGEDTEAFF.

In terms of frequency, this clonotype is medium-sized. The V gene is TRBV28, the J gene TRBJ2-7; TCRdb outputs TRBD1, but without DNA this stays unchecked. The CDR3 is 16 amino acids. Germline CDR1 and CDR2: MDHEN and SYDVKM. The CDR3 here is CASSLGAGRELDEQYF.

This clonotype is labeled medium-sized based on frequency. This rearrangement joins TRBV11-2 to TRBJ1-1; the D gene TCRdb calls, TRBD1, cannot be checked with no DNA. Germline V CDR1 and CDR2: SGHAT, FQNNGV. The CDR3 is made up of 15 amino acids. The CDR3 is CASSLGPTGVTEAFF.

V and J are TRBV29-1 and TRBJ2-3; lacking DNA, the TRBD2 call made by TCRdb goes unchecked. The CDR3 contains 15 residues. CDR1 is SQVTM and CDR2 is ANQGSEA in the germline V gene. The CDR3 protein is CSVARTSEGTDTQYF.

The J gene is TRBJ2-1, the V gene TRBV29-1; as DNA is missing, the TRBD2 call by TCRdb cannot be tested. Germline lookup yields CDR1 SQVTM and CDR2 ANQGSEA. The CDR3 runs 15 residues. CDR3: CSVDRGSASWGEQFF.

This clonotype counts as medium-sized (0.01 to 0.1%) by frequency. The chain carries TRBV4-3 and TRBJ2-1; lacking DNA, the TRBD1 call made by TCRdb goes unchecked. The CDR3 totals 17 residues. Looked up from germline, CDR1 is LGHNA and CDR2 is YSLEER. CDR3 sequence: CASSLRTGTAVYNEQFF.

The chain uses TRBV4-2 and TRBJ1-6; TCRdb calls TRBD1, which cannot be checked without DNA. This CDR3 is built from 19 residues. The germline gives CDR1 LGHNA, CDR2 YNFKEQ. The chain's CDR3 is CASSQAAGTALSYNSPLHF.

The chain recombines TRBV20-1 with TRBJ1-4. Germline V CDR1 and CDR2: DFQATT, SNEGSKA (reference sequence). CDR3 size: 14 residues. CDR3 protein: CSARGGGPNEKLFF.

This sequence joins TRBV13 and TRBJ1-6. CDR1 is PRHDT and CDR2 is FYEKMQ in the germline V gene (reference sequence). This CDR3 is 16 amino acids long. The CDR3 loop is CASSLQSSSYNSPLHF.

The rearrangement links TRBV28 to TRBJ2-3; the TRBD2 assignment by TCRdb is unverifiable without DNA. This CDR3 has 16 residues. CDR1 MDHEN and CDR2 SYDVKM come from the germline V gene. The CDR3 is CASRLRREPLTDTQYF.

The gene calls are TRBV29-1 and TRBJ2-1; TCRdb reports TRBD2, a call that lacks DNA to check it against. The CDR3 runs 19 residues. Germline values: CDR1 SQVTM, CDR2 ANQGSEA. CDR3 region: CSAIYGTSGRDSYYNEQFF.

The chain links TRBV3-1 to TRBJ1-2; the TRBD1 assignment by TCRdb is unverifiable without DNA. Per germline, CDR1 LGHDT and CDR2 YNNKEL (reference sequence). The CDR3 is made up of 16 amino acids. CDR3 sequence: CASSPVPGQAYYGYTF. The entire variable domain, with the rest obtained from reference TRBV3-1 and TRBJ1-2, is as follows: DTAVSQTPKYLVTQMGNDKSIKCEQNLGHDTMYWYKQDSKKFLKIMFSYNNKELIINETVPNRFSPKSPDKAHLNLHINSLELGDSAVYFCASSPVPGQAYYGYTFGSGTRLTVV.

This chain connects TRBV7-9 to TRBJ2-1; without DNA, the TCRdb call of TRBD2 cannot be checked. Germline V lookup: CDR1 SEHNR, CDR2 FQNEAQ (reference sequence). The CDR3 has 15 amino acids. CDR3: CASSPTSGRDSEQFF. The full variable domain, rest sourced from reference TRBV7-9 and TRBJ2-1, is DTGVSQNPRHKITKRGQNVTFRCDPISEHNRLYWYRQTLGQGPEFLTYFQNEAQLEKSRLLSDRFSAERPKGSFSTLEIQRTEQGDSAMYLCASSPTSGRDSEQFFGPGTRLTVL.